The present TCR beta chain was sequenced within a study of shared clonotypes between healthy human individuals. Over several immunoSEQ plates, each subset's genomic DNA was distributed in even portions. Produced via immunoSEQ multiplex PCR; TCRdb's table is partial and in-frame only. Counted here are about 470,000 clones, roughly 77% occurring once; the ten biggest clones make up 13%. Donation came from healthy HIV-negative adults that had no recent acute infections or vaccinations. The source of this sequence is a woman aged 40-49 years in good health. Some clones in this sample may be carry-over from other donors' samples. The source material was PBMCs.

The CDR3 loop is CASSPPTAGVTGELFF. The CDR3 DNA reads as TGTGCCAGCTCACCCCCGACAGCGGGGGTCACCGGGGAGCTGTTTTTT. The chain recombines TRBV18 with TRBJ2-2, with 8 bases identical to TRBD2. The CDR3 is made up of 16 amino acids. J was trimmed by 4 bases and V by 3 bases; bases with no gene match: 7. The germline V gene encodes CDR1 KGHSH and CDR2 LQKENI.